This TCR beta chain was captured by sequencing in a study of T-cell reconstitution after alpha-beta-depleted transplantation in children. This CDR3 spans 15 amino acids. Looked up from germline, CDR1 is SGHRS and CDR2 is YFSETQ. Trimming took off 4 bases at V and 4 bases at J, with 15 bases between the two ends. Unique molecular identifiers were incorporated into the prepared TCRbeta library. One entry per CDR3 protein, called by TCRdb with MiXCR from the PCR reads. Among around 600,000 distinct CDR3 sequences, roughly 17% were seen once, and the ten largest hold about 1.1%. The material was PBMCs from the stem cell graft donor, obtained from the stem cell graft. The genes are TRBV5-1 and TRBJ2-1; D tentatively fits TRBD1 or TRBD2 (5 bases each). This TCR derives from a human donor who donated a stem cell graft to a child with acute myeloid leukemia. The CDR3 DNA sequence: TGCGCCAGCAGCCCCCGGGACCCCGGATACAATGAGCAGTTCTTC. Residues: CASSPRDPGYNEQFF.